This TCR beta chain was identified during a study of T-cell memory formation after mild COVID-19. Study conclusions and caveats: Clones that contracted from day 15 to 85 had balanced CD4/CD8; later expanders were CD4+ biased.

Each CDR3 protein is one row after TCRdb ran MiXCR on the 5' RACE reads. The sample shows 350,000 to 500,000 distinct CDR3 sequences, 20% to 30% of them seen only once. For this clonotype: Its antigen is as yet unknown.

The CDR3 is 11 residues long. Trimming left V 0 bases short and J 3 bases short, with 2 bases between. CDR1 and CDR2 from the germline V gene are DFQATT and SNEGSKA (reference sequence). The receptor was derived from an adult woman who had mild COVID-19 (a few samples of this study predate the infection). Cell type and time point are not known. J is TRBJ1-1 and V is TRBV20-1; D is undetermined. The sample comprised PBMCs or a T cell subset sorted from them (not recorded which). The CDR3 DNA sequence: TGCAGTGCTAGAGATGACACTGAAGCTTTCTTT. Translated: CSARDDTEAFF.